This entry features one TCR beta chain sequence. The target antigen is unknown. Germline assignment: CDR1 MNHEY and CDR2 SVGAGI. The V and J ends lost 0 bases and 11 bases, in that order; junction bases with no gene match: 4. The CDR3 is 13 residues long. These data originate in a study of T cell clonotyping in hematopoietic cell transplantation. The study, taken as a whole, reports: No sorting was done, leaving CD4 and CD8 contributions mixed.

TCRdb keeps only in-frame clones here, not all; method: immunoSEQ multiplex PCR. The sample has around 16,000 clones, roughly 90% seen once; the top ten hold approximately 3%. This TCR was recovered from a man between 45 and 60 years old in good health. Some clones in this sample may be carry-over from other donors' samples. The chain carries TRBV6-5 and TRBJ1-1, with TRBD1 identical over 9 bases. The sample was peripheral blood mononuclear cells. DNA of the CDR3: TGTGCCAGCAGTTACTCTTACGACAGGGGGGCTTTCTTT. This gives the protein CASSYSYDRGAFF.